This T cell receptor (beta chain) emerged from a study of blood T cells in healthy people across ages. The CDR3 has 16 amino acids. J was trimmed by 5 bases and V by 1 base; bases with no gene match: 8. Per the germline V gene, CDR1 is MGHRA and CDR2 is YSYEKL. Comment on this clonotype: The antigen is not known.

Study-wide points: Older age coincided with a roughly linear decline in TCR beta diversity per million T cells.

It was with a sample-barcoded 5' primer and a J-beta primer mix that a second PCR of roughly 7 to 12 cycles was run. One entry per CDR3 protein results from TCRdb running MiXCR on the 5' RACE reads. The table shows about 380,000 distinct CDR3 sequences, with about 49% occurring only once. The clonotype comes from a man in his fifties or sixties in good health. Material: blood. The V and J genes are TRBV4-1 and TRBJ2-3; 8 bases match TRBD2. The CDR3 DNA follows: TGCGCCAGCAGCCAAGTCAGCGGGGGAACTCGAGATACGCAGTATTTT. Its protein product is CASSQVSGGTRDTQYF.